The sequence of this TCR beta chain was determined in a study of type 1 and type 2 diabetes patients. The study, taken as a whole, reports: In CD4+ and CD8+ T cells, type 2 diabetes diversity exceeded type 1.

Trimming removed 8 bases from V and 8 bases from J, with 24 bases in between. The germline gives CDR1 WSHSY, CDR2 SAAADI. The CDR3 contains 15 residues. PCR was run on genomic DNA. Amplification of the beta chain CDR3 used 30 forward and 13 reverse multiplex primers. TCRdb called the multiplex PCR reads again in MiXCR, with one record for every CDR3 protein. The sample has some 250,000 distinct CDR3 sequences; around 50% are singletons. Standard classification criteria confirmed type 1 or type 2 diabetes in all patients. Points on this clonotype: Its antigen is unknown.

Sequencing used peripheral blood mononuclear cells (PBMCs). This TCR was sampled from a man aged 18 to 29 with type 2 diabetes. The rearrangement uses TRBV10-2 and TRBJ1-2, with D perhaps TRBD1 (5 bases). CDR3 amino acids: CASGAGRQSPGGYTF. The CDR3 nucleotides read TGCGCCAGCGGTGCCGGGCGACAGTCCCCCGGAGGCTACACCTTC.